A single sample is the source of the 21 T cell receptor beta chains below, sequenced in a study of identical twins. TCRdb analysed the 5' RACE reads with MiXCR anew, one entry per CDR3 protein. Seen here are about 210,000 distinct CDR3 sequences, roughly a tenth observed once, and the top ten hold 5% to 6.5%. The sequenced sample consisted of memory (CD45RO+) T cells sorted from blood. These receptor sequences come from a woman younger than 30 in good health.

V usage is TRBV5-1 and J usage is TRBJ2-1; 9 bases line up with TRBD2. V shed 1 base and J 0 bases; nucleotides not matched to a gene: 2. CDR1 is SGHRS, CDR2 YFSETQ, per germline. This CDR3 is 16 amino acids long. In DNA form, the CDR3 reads TGCGCCAGCAGCTTGATAGCGGGGGCCTCCTACAATGAGCAGTTCTTC. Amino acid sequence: CASSLIAGASYNEQFF.

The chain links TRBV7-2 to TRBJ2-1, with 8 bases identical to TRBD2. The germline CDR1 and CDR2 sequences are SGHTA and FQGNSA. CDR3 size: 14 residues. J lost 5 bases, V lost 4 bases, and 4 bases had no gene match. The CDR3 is CASSWREVDNEQFF. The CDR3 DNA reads TGTGCCAGCAGCTGGCGGGAGGTTGACAATGAGCAGTTCTTC.

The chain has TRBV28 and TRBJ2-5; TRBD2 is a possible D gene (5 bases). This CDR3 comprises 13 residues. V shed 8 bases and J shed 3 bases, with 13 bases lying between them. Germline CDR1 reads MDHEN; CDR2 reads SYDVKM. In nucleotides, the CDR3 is TGTGCCAGCTTATCCGGGGTAGAAGAGACCCAGTACTTC. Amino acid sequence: CASLSGVEETQYF.

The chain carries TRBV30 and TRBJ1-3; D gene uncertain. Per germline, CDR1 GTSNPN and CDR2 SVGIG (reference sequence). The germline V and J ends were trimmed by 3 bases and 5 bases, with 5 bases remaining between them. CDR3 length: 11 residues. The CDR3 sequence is CAWRTRNTIYF. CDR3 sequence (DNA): TGTGCCTGGAGGACGAGAAACACCATATATTTT. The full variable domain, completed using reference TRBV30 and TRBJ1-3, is SQTIHQWPATLVQPVGSPLSLECTVEGTSNPNLYWYRQAAGRGLQLLFYSVGIGQISSEVPQNLSASRPQDRQFILSSKKLLLSDSGFYLCAWRTRNTIYFGEGSWLTVV.

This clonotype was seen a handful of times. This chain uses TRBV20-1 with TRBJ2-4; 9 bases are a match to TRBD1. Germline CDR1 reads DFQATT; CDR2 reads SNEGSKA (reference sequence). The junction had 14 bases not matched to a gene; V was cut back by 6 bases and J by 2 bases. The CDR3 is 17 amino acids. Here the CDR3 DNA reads TGCAGTGCCTCAAATCCCTCCGGGACAGGGACCAAAAACATTCAGTACTTC. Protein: CSASNPSGTGTKNIQYF.

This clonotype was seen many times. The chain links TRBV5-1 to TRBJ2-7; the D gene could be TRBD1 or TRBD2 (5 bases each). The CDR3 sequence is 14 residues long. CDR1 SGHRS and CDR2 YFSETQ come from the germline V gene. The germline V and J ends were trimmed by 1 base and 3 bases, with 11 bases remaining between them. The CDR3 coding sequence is TGCGCCAGCAGCTTGCAAGAGGGGCTCTACGAGCAGTACTTC. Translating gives CASSLQEGLYEQYF.

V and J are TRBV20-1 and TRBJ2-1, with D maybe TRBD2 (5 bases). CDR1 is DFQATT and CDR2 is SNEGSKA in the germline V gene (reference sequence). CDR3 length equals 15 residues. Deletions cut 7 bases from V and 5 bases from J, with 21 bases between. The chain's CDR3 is CSDRLKRLGNNEQFF. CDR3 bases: TGCAGTGACCGCTTGAAGCGGCTAGGCAACAATGAGCAGTTCTTC.

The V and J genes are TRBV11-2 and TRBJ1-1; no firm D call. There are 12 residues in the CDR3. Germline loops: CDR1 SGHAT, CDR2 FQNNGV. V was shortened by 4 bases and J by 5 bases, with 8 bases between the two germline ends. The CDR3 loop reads CASSSVGTEAFF. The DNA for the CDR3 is TGTGCCAGCAGCTCAGTCGGAACTGAAGCTTTCTTT.

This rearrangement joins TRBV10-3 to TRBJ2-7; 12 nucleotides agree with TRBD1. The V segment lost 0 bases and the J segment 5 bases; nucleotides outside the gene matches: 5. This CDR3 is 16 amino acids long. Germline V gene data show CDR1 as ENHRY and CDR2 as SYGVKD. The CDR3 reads CAISESGQGAGHEQYF. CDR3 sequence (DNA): TGTGCCATCAGTGAGTCGGGACAGGGGGCGGGCCACGAGCAGTACTTC.

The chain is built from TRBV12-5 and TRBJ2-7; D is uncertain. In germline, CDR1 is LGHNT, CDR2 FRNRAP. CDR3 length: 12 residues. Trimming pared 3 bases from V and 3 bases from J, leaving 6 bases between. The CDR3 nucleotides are TGTGCTAGTGGTTTCGAGGTCTACGAGCAGTACTTC. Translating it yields CASGFEVYEQYF. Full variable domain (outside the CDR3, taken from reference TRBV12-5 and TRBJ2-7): DARVTQTPRHKVTEMGQEVTMRCQPILGHNTVFWYRQTMMQGLELLAYFRNRAPLDDSGMPKDRFSAEMPDATLATLKIQPSEPRDSAVYFCASGFEVYEQYFGPGTRLTVT.

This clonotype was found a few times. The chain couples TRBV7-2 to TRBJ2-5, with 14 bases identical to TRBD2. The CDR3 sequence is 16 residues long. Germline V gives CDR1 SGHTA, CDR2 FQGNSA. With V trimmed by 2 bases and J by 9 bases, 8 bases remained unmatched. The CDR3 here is CASSLIATSGGGAQYF. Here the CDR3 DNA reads TGTGCCAGCAGCTTAATCGCGACTAGCGGGGGGGGGGCCCAGTACTTC.

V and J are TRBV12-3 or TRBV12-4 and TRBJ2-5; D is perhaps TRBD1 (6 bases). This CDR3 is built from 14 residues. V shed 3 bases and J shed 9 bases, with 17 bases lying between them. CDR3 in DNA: TGTGCCAGCAGTTTGGTGGGGACATCAAGCTCCCAGTACTTC. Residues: CASSLVGTSSSQYF.

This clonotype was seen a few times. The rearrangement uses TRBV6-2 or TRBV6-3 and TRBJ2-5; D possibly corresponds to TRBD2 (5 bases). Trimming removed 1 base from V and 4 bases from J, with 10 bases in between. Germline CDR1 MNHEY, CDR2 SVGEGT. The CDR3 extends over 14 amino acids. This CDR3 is CASSYLTSGETQYF. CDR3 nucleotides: TGTGCCAGCAGTTACTTGACCAGCGGAGAGACCCAGTACTTC.

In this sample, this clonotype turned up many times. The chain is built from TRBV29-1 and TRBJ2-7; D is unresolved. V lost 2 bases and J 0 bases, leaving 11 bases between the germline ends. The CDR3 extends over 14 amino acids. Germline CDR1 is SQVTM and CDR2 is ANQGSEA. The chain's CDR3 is CSVETSISSYEQYF. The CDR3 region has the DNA TGCAGCGTTGAAACCAGTATTAGCTCCTACGAGCAGTACTTC.

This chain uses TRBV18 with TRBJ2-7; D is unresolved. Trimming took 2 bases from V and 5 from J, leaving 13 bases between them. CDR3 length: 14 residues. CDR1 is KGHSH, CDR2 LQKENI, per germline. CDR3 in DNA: TGTGCCAGCTCACCAAAATGGCAAGAACACGAGCAGTACTTC. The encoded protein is CASSPKWQEHEQYF.

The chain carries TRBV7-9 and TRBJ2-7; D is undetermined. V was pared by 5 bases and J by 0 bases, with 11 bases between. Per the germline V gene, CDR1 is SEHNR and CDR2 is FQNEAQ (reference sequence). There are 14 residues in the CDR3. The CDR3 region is CASSPSDYSYEQYF. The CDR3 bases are TGTGCCAGCAGCCCCAGCGATTACTCCTACGAGCAGTACTTC.

CDR3 in amino acids: CSAKGLAGLRQYF. The CDR3 DNA reads TGCAGCGCAAAGGGACTAGCGGGACTACGGCAGTACTTC. The chain uses TRBV29-1 and TRBJ2-7, with TRBD2 matching 13 bases. This CDR3 contains 13 residues. Germline CDR1 reads SQVTM; CDR2 reads ANQGSEA. The V gene end was trimmed by 7 bases and the J gene end by 9 bases; junction bases not matched to a gene: 9.

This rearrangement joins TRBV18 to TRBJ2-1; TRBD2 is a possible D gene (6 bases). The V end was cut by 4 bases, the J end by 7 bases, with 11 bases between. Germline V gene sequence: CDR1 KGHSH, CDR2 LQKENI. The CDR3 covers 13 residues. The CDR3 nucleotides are TGTGCCAGCTCACGGGGACTGGAAAATGAGCAGTTCTTC. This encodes CASSRGLENEQFF.

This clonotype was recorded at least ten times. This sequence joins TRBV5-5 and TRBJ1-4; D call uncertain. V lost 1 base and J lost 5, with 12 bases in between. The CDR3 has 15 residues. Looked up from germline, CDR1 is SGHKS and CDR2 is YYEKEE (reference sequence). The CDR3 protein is CASSLFWQANEKLFF. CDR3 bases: TGTGCCAGCAGCTTGTTCTGGCAGGCGAATGAAAAACTGTTTTTT.

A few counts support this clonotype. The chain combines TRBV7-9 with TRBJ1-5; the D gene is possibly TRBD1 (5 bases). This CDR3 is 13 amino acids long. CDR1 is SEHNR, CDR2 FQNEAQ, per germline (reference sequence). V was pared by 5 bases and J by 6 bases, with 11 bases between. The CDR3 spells CASSTQGIQPQHF. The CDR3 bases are TGTGCCAGCAGCACCCAGGGTATTCAGCCCCAGCATTTT.

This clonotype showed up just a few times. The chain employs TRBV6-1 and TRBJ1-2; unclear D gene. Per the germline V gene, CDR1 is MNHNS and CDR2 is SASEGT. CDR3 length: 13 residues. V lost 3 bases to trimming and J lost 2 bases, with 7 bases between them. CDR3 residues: CASSDTENYGYTF. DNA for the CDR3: TGTGCCAGCAGTGACACAGAGAACTATGGCTACACCTTC.